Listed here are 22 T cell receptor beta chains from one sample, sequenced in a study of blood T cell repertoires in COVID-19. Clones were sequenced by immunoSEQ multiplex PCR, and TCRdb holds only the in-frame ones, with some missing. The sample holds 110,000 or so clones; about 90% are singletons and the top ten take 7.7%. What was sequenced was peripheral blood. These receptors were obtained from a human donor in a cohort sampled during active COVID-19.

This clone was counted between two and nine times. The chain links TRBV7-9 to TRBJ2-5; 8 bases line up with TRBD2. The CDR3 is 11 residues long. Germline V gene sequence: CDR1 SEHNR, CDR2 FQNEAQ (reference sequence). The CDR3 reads CVLGLGETQYF. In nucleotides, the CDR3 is TGTGTATTGGGACTAGGAGAGACCCAGTACTTC. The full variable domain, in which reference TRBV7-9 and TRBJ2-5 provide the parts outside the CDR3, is DTGVSQNPRHKITKRGQNVTFRCDPISEHNRLYWYRQTLGQGPEFLTYFQNEAQLEKSRLLSDRFSAERPKGSFSTLEIQRTEQGDSAMYLCVLGLGETQYFGPGTRLLVL.

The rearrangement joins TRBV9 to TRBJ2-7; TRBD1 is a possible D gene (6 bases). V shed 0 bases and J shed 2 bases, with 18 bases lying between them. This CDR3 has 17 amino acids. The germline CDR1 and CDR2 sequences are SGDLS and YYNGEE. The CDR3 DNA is TGTGCCAGCAGCGTAGGGGACAAAACCCACCTTGCCTACGAGCAGTACTTC. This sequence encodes CASSVGDKTHLAYEQYF.

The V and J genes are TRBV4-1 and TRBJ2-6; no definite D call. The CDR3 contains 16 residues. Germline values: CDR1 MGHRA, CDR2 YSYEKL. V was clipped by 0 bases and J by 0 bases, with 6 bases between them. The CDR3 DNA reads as TGCGCCAGCAGCCAAGATTCCATCTCTGGGGCCAACGTCCTGACTTTC. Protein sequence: CASSQDSISGANVLTF.

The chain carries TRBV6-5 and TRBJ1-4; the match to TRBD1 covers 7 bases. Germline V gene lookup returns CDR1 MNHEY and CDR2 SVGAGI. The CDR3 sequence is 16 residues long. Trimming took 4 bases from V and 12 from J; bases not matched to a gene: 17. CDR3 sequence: CASSSPPTGSMIELFF. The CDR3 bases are TGTGCCAGCAGTTCACCCCCGACAGGGTCAATGATTGAACTGTTTTTT.

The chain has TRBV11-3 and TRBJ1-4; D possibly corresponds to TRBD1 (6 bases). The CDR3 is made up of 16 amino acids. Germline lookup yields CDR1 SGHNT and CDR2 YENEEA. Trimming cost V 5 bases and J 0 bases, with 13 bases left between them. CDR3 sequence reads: CASSPRTAPTNEKLFF. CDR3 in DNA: TGTGCCAGCAGCCCAAGGACAGCTCCAACTAATGAAAAACTGTTTTTT.

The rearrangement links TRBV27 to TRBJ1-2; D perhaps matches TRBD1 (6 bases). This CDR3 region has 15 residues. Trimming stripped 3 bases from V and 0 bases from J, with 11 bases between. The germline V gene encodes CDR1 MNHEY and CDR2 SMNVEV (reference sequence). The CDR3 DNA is TGTGCCAGCAGTTTCAGGACAGATACTAACTATGGCTACACCTTC. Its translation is CASSFRTDTNYGYTF.

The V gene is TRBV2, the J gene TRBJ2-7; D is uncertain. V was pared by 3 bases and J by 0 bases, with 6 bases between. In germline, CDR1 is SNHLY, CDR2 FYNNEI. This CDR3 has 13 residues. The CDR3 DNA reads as TGTGCCAGCAGTGACCCGGTCTCCTACGAGCAGTACTTC. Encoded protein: CASSDPVSYEQYF.

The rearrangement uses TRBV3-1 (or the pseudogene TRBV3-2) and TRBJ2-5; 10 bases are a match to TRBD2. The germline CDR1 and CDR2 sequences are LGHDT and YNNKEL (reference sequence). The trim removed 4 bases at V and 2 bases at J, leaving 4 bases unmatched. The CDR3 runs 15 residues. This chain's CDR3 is CASSRGLADQETQYF. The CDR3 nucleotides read TGTGCCAGCAGCCGAGGACTAGCGGATCAAGAGACCCAGTACTTC.

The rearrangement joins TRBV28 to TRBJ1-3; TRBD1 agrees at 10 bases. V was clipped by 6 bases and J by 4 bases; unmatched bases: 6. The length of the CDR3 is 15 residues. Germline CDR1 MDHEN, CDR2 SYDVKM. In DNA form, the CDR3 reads TGTGCCAGCAGGCGGACAGGGGGTTCAGGAAACACCATATATTTT. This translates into CASRRTGGSGNTIYF. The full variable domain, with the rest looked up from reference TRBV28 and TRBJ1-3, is DVKVTQSSRYLVKRTGEKVFLECVQDMDHENMFWYRQDPGLGLRLIYFSYDVKMKEKGDIPEGYSVSREKKERFSLILESASTNQTSMYLCASRRTGGSGNTIYFGEGSWLTVV.

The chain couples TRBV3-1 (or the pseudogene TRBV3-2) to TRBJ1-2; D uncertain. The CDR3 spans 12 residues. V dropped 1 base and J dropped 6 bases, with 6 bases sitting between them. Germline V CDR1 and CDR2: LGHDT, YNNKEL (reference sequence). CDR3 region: CASSQVSNGYTF. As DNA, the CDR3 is TGTGCCAGCAGCCAAGTCAGTAATGGCTACACCTTC.

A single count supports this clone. The CDR3 sequence: CASSQDPGYTEGTDTQYF. CDR3 nucleotide sequence: TGTGCCAGCAGCCAAGACCCGGGATACACGGAGGGTACAGATACGCAGTATTTT. The genes are TRBV4-2 and TRBJ2-3; possible D gene TRBD2, 6 bases. Germline-derived CDR1 and CDR2 are LGHNA and YNFKEQ. The CDR3 is made up of 18 amino acids. Trimming removed 0 bases from V and 3 bases from J, with 19 bases in between.

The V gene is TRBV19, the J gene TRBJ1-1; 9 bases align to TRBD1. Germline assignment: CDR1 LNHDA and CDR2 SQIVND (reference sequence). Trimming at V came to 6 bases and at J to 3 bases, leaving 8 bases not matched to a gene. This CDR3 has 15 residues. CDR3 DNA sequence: TGTGCCAGTAGCCGATACAGGGGGCGGGACACTGAAGCTTTCTTT. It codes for CASSRYRGRDTEAFF.

Written as DNA, the CDR3 is TGTGCCATCGGGGGTGCTAACAGGGGGCGGTACGAGCAGTACTTC. Encoded protein: CAIGGANRGRYEQYF. This rearrangement joins TRBV2 to TRBJ2-7; 9 nucleotides line up with TRBD1. The length of the CDR3 is 15 residues. The V gene end was trimmed by 10 bases and the J gene end by 4 bases; junction bases not matched to a gene: 14. In germline, CDR1 is SNHLY, CDR2 FYNNEI.

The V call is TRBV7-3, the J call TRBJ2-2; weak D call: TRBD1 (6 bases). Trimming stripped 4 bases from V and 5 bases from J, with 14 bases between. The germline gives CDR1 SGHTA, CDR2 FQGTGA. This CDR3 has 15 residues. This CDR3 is CASSSWTVRTGELFF. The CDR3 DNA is TGTGCCAGCAGCTCATGGACAGTTCGTACCGGGGAGCTGTTTTTT.

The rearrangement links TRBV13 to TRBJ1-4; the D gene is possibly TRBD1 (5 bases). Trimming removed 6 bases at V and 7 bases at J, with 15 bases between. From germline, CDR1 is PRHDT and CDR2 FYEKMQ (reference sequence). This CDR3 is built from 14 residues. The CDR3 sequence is CASSPGGGSEKLFF. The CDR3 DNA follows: TGTGCCAGCAGTCCAGGCGGGGGTAGTGAAAAACTGTTTTTT. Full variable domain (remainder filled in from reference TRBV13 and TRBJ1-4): AAGVIQSPRHLIKEKRETATLKCYPIPRHDTVYWYQQGPGQDPQFLISFYEKMQSDKGSIPDRFSAQQFSDYHSELNMSSLELGDSALYFCASSPGGGSEKLFFGSGTQLSVL.

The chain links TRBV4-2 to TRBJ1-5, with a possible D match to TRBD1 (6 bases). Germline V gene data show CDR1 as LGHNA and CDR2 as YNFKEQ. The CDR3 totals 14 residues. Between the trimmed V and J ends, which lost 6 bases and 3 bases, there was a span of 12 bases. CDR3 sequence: CASSPTGYNQPQHF. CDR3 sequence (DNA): TGTGCCAGCAGTCCTACAGGGTACAATCAGCCCCAGCATTTT.

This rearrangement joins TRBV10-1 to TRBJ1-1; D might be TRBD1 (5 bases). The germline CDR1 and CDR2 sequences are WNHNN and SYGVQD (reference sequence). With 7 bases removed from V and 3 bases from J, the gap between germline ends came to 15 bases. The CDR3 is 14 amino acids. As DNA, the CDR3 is TGCGCCAGCATTCCCGGGGGAGGGCACACTGAAGCTTTCTTT. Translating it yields CASIPGGGHTEAFF.

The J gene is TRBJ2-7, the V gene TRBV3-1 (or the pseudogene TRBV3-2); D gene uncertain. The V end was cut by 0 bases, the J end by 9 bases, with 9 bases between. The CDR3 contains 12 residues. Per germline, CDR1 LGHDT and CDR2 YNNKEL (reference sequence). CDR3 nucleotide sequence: TGTGCCAGCAGCCAAGATTTCAGCGCGCAGTACTTC. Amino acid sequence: CASSQDFSAQYF.

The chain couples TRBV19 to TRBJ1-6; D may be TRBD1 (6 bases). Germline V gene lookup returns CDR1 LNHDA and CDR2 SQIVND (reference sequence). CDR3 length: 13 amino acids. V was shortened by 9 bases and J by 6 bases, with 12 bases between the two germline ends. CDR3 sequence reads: CASRGNGNSPLHF. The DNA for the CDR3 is TGTGCCAGCAGGGGAAACGGTAATTCACCCCTCCACTTT.

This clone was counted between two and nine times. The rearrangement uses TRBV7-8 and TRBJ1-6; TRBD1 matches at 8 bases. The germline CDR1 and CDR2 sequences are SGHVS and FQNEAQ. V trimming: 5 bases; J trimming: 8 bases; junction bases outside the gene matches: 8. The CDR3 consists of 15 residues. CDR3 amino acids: CASSLRTGRYSPLHF. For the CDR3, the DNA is TGTGCCAGCAGCCTTAGGACAGGGAGATATTCACCCCTCCACTTT.

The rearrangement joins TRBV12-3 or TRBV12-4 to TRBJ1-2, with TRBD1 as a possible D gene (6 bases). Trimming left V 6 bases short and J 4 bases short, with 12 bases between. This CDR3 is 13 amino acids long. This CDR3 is CASSPGQFYGYTF. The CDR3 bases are TGTGCCAGCAGCCCCGGACAGTTCTATGGCTACACCTTC.

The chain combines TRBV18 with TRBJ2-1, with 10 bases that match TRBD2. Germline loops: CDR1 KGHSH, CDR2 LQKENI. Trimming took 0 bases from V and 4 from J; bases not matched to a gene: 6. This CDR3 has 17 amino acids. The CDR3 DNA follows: TGTGCCAGCTCACCACCAATAAGCGGGAGGGGGTACAATGAGCAGTTCTTC. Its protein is CASSPPISGRGYNEQFF.